This TCR beta chain originates from a study of OX40 agonist ivuxolimab in advanced cancers. Only in-frame clones appear in the TCRdb table, and some are missing; sequencing was by immunoSEQ multiplex PCR. Of 100,000 or so clones listed, around nine tenths are singletons. Germline loops: CDR1 MNHNS, CDR2 SASEGT. Trimming took 6 bases from V and 3 from J, leaving 9 bases between them. The CDR3 loop spans 12 amino acids. The rearrangement joins TRBV6-1 to TRBJ2-7; unclear D gene. The source of this sequence is an adult with an advanced solid tumor such as melanoma, head and neck, liver or kidney cancer. The material was CD4+ or CD8+ T cells sorted from blood, obtained in a trial of the OX40 agonist ivuxolimab. CDR3 sequence: CASRMGSYEQYF. The CDR3 region has the DNA TGTGCCAGCAGGATGGGCAGCTACGAGCAGTACTTC.